The 27 T cell receptor beta chains given below trace back to one sample, sequenced in a study of blood T cell repertoires in COVID-19 (TCRdb year 2020). The method behind the library was the immunoSEQ multiplex PCR assay. The table was pulled from immuneACCESS by TCRdb, which kept in-frame rearrangements only. Such tables lose some clones; where checked, under half of the loss comes from unresolved V genes, and the rest has no known cause. In all, the sample holds about 210,000 clones, and more than 85% of those were seen once. The ten largest clones represent less than 0.75% of the sample. Sequencing used peripheral blood. These receptors were obtained from a man in his forties with acute or convalescent COVID-19.

The chain joins TRBV6-2 or TRBV6-3 to TRBJ2-7; 10 bases are shared with TRBD1. V shed 2 bases and J 9 bases; nucleotides not matched to a gene: 10. The germline gives CDR1 MNHEY, CDR2 SVGEGT. The CDR3 is 15 amino acids. The CDR3 region is CASSYGGTGEYRQYF. In DNA, the CDR3 is TGTGCCAGCAGTTACGGGGGGACAGGGGAGTATCGGCAGTACTTC.

This sequence joins TRBV6-5 and TRBJ2-1, with TRBD1 matching 9 bases. This CDR3 comprises 12 residues. Germline CDR1 is MNHEY and CDR2 is SVGAGI. Germline trimming cut 4 bases from V and 10 bases from J; bases unmatched to any gene: 2. The chain's CDR3 is CASSFDRGEQFF. CDR3 sequence (DNA): TGTGCCAGCAGTTTCGACAGGGGGGAGCAGTTCTTC.

The CDR3 region has the DNA TGTGCCAGCAGTCTTGTACTAGCGAACGAGCAGTACTTC. Translating it yields CASSLVLANEQYF. The rearrangement links TRBV12-3 or TRBV12-4 to TRBJ2-7; 7 bases line up with TRBD2. The CDR3 is 13 amino acids. V was pared by 5 bases and J by 5 bases, with 6 bases of the junction left unmatched.

The V and J genes are TRBV19 and TRBJ2-1, with a weak D call TRBD2 (5 bases). Germline V gene lookup returns CDR1 LNHDA and CDR2 SQIVND (reference sequence). The CDR3 loop spans 15 amino acids. Deletions cut 7 bases from V and 4 bases from J, with 17 bases between. Written as DNA, the CDR3 is TGTGCCAGTACCGGTCGGACTGGCCCATACAATGAGCAGTTCTTC. Residues: CASTGRTGPYNEQFF.

This clone was seen just once. This chain joins TRBV29-1 and TRBJ2-3; D perhaps matches TRBD2 (7 bases). CDR1 is SQVTM and CDR2 is ANQGSEA in the germline V gene. CDR3 size: 12 residues. CDR3 region: CSGGALADTQYF. CDR3 DNA: TGCAGTGGGGGGGCCCTCGCAGATACGCAGTATTTT.

The V gene is TRBV19, the J gene TRBJ2-5, with a tentative D call TRBD2 (5 bases). V dropped 3 bases and J dropped 5 bases, with 13 bases sitting between them. There are 14 residues in the CDR3. Germline V gene data show CDR1 as LNHDA and CDR2 as SQIVND (reference sequence). This CDR3 is CASSINGLSETQYF. The CDR3 nucleotides are TGTGCCAGTAGTATTAATGGACTTTCGGAGACCCAGTACTTC.

The rearrangement links TRBV19 to TRBJ1-5, with 10 positions matching TRBD1. Germline V gene data show CDR1 as LNHDA and CDR2 as SQIVND (reference sequence). The trim removed 7 bases at V and 4 bases at J, leaving 10 bases unmatched. The CDR3 is 16 amino acids. The CDR3 here is CASTPYGTGVNQPQHF. CDR3 sequence (DNA): TGTGCCAGTACCCCTTACGGGACAGGGGTTAATCAGCCCCAGCATTTT.

V is TRBV19 and J is TRBJ1-2; TRBD1 agrees at 8 bases. From germline, CDR1 is LNHDA and CDR2 SQIVND (reference sequence). The CDR3 extends over 13 amino acids. The junction had 9 bases not matched to a gene; V was cut back by 7 bases and J by 8 bases. The CDR3 region is CASTLGGQEGYTF. CDR3 DNA sequence: TGTGCCAGTACCCTCGGGGGACAGGAGGGCTACACCTTC. The full variable domain, with the rest looked up from reference TRBV19 and TRBJ1-2, is DGGITQSPKYLFRKEGQNVTLSCEQNLNHDAMYWYRQDPGQGLRLIYYSQIVNDFQKGDIAEGYSVSREKKESFPLTVTSAQKNPTAFYLCASTLGGQEGYTFGSGTRLTVV.

V gene TRBV19 combines with J gene TRBJ1-2; TRBD1 aligns across 10 bases. This CDR3 has 14 residues. Germline CDR1 reads LNHDA; CDR2 reads SQIVND (reference sequence). After removal of 6 bases from V and 4 bases from J, the junction contained 5 bases not matched to a gene. CDR3 amino acids: CASSSDRGFYGYTF. CDR3 sequence (DNA): TGTGCCAGTAGCTCGGACAGGGGGTTCTATGGCTACACCTTC.

The gene calls are TRBV7-9 and TRBJ1-6, with 11 bases fitting TRBD1. The CDR3 runs to 17 residues. The germline V gene encodes CDR1 SEHNR and CDR2 FQNEAQ (reference sequence). The V segment lost 5 bases and the J segment 4 bases; nucleotides outside the gene matches: 7. CDR3 sequence reads: CASSPRTGGRYNSPLHF. CDR3 nucleotides: TGTGCCAGCAGCCCCCGGACAGGGGGCCGGTATAATTCACCCCTCCACTTT.

V and J are TRBV6-4 and TRBJ2-2; the D gene is possibly TRBD2 (5 bases). The CDR3 is 13 amino acids. CDR1 is MRHNA and CDR2 is SNTAGT in the germline V gene. V shed 0 bases and J shed 12 bases, with 11 bases lying between them. The CDR3 sequence: CASSDSEPGKLFF. The CDR3 region has the DNA TGTGCCAGCAGTGACTCGGAACCGGGGAAGCTGTTTTTT.

The chain recombines TRBV7-9 with TRBJ1-5, with D unclear. CDR1 and CDR2 from the germline V gene are SEHNR and FQNEAQ (reference sequence). This CDR3 has 15 amino acids. The germline V and J ends were trimmed by 1 base and 0 bases, with 7 bases remaining between them. The CDR3 DNA reads TGTGCCAGCAGCTTAGACGGTCTTAGCAATCAGCCCCAGCATTTT. Translated, it gives CASSLDGLSNQPQHF.

The rearrangement joins TRBV28 to TRBJ2-3; 9 nucleotides align to TRBD2. The CDR3 contains 16 residues. Germline CDR1 MDHEN, CDR2 SYDVKM. Trimming cost V 4 bases and J 1 base; bases outside gene matches: 6. CDR3 bases: TGTGCCAGCAGTTCCAGAAGACTAGCGGGCACAGATACGCAGTATTTT. It specifies CASSSRRLAGTDTQYF.

The V and J genes are TRBV7-9 and TRBJ2-1, with 12 bases identical to TRBD1. The CDR3 extends over 14 amino acids. From germline, CDR1 is SEHNR and CDR2 FQNEAQ (reference sequence). V was clipped by 7 bases and J by 6 bases; unmatched bases: 4. In nucleotides, the CDR3 is TGTGCCAGCACCGGGGACAGGGGGCGCAATGAGCAGTTCTTC. Translated, it gives CASTGDRGRNEQFF.

This rearrangement joins TRBV18 to TRBJ2-5; TRBD2 matches at 10 bases. Germline V lookup: CDR1 KGHSH, CDR2 LQKENI. J gave up 5 bases and V 4 bases, and 7 bases lay outside the gene matches. The CDR3 contains 15 residues. The CDR3 here is CASSLTSGDSETQYF. CDR3 coding DNA: TGTGCCAGCTCACTCACTAGCGGGGATTCCGAGACCCAGTACTTC.

The genes are TRBV7-2 and TRBJ2-7; D gene unclear. Germline V gene lookup returns CDR1 SGHTA and CDR2 FQGNSA. The germline V and J ends were trimmed by 5 bases and 3 bases, with 11 bases remaining between them. The CDR3 totals 13 residues. The CDR3 DNA reads as TGTGCCAGCAGCGCCGGTACCTACTACGAGCAGTACTTC. Its translation: CASSAGTYYEQYF.

The chain joins TRBV5-6 to TRBJ2-1; 8 bases line up with TRBD2. The V segment lost 1 base and the J segment 2 bases; nucleotides outside the gene matches: 5. The length of the CDR3 is 16 residues. Germline loops: CDR1 SGHDT, CDR2 YYEEEE. This chain's CDR3 is CASSLFGRETYNEQFF. For the CDR3, the DNA is TGTGCCAGCAGCTTGTTCGGGAGGGAAACCTACAATGAGCAGTTCTTC. The full variable domain, in which reference TRBV5-6 and TRBJ2-1 provide the parts outside the CDR3, is DAGVTQSPTHLIKTRGQQVTLRCSPKSGHDTVSWYQQALGQGPQFIFQYYEEEERQRGNFPDRFSGHQFPNYSSELNVNALLLGDSALYLCASSLFGRETYNEQFFGPGTRLTVL.

The V call is TRBV19, the J call TRBJ2-3; D call uncertain. V lost 2 bases to trimming and J lost 1 base, with 4 bases between them. This CDR3 contains 13 residues. Germline V gene data show CDR1 as LNHDA and CDR2 as SQIVND (reference sequence). CDR3 residues: CASSIQGTDTQYF. In DNA form, the CDR3 reads TGTGCCAGTAGTATACAGGGCACAGATACGCAGTATTTT.

As for this clone: Given a much more abundant clone one base away, this may be a read error. This CDR3 reads CASSEQGNYGYTF. DNA of the CDR3: TGTGCCAGCAGTGAACAGGGTAACTATGGCTACACCTTC. The chain combines TRBV6-4 with TRBJ1-2, with a possible D match to TRBD1 (6 bases). CDR1 is MRHNA and CDR2 is SNTAGT in the germline V gene. CDR3 length: 13 amino acids. Trimming took 3 bases from V and 1 from J, leaving 6 bases between them.

The J gene is TRBJ2-3, the V gene TRBV5-1, with D perhaps TRBD2 (7 bases). Germline V gives CDR1 SGHRS, CDR2 YFSETQ. The CDR3 has 15 residues. Trimming left V 5 bases short and J 2 bases short, with 15 bases between. The CDR3 nucleotides are TGCGCCAGCAGACGGGGGGCGGACCTCACAGATACGCAGTATTTT. Encoded protein: CASRRGADLTDTQYF.

The rearrangement joins TRBV2 to TRBJ2-1, with D possibly matching TRBD2 (6 bases). Germline CDR1 and CDR2: SNHLY and FYNNEI. This CDR3 comprises 12 residues. Trimming took off 6 bases at V and 3 bases at J, with 6 bases between the two ends. CDR3: CASRRGYNEQFF. The DNA of the CDR3 is TGTGCCAGCAGGCGGGGCTACAATGAGCAGTTCTTC.

The chain recombines TRBV4-1 with TRBJ2-2; 8 bases are a match to TRBD1. Germline trimming cut 5 bases from V and 1 base from J; bases unmatched to any gene: 12. The length of the CDR3 is 18 residues. Germline V gives CDR1 MGHRA, CDR2 YSYEKL. CDR3 nucleotide sequence: TGCGCCAGCAGCTTAAAGGGGGCCGGACAGGGGAACACCGGGGAGCTGTTTTTT. Protein: CASSLKGAGQGNTGELFF.

V is TRBV28 and J is TRBJ1-3; D is perhaps TRBD1 (5 bases). There are 15 residues in the CDR3. The ends were cut back, 4 bases at V and 2 bases at J, with 12 bases in the middle. Germline V lookup: CDR1 MDHEN, CDR2 SYDVKM. The CDR3 sequence is CASSSVGGAGNTIYF. Here the CDR3 DNA reads TGTGCCAGCAGTTCCGTGGGAGGGGCTGGAAACACCATATATTTT.

V and J are TRBV5-5 and TRBJ2-7; D is perhaps TRBD1 (5 bases). Trimming took 3 bases from V and 3 from J, leaving 16 bases between them. The CDR3 is made up of 15 amino acids. CDR1 is SGHKS, CDR2 YYEKEE, per germline (reference sequence). DNA of the CDR3: TGTGCCAGCAGCTGGGAACAGGCCTCCTACTACGAGCAGTACTTC. Amino acid sequence: CASSWEQASYYEQYF.

The rearrangement joins TRBV28 to TRBJ2-4, with TRBD1 as a possible D gene (6 bases). CDR1 is MDHEN, CDR2 SYDVKM, per germline. Trimming shortened V by 7 bases and J by 7 bases, and 20 bases separated the two germline ends. The CDR3 contains 15 residues. CDR3 bases: TGTGCCAGCAACAGACCCGGGACAACGGGGAACATTCAGTACTTC. Encoded protein: CASNRPGTTGNIQYF.

V usage is TRBV29-1 and J usage is TRBJ2-7, with TRBD2 as a possible D gene (7 bases). This CDR3 contains 13 residues. CDR1 SQVTM and CDR2 ANQGSEA come from the germline V gene. V shed 5 bases and J shed 0 bases, with 11 bases lying between them. The CDR3 nucleotides read TGCAGCGTTAAGGGGGGGAGCTCCTACGAGCAGTACTTC. The encoded protein is CSVKGGSSYEQYF.

The chain is built from TRBV11-1 and TRBJ2-2; D is ambiguous. Germline CDR1 reads SGHAT; CDR2 reads FQDESV (reference sequence). CDR3 length: 15 residues. Trimming cost V 2 bases and J 3 bases, with 10 bases left between them. The CDR3: CASSLKPSDTGELFF. CDR3 DNA: TGTGCCAGCAGCTTAAAACCGTCGGACACCGGGGAGCTGTTTTTT.